One sample yielded the 31 T cell receptor beta chains listed below, sequenced in a study of blood T cell repertoires in COVID-19. Clones were sequenced by immunoSEQ multiplex PCR, and TCRdb holds only the in-frame ones, with some missing. The repertoire consists of over 100,000 clones, with around 87% occurring once and the leading ten covering around 5%. The sequenced sample consisted of peripheral blood. These receptors all come from a woman aged 45-59 years with COVID-19, enrolled during active disease.

CDR3 sequence reads: CASSRDRGLHEQYF. CDR3 in DNA: TGTGCCAGCAGTCGGGACAGGGGGTTGCACGAGCAGTACTTC. This chain uses TRBV7-9 with TRBJ2-7, with TRBD1 matching over 11 bases. V lost 6 bases, J lost 5 bases, and 6 bases stayed unmatched. CDR1 is SEHNR and CDR2 is FQNEAQ in the germline V gene (reference sequence). The CDR3 runs to 14 residues.

This rearrangement joins TRBV19 to TRBJ1-2, with 7 bases fitting TRBD1. The CDR3 extends over 13 amino acids. CDR1 LNHDA and CDR2 SQIVND come from the germline V gene (reference sequence). V shed 5 bases and J 3 bases; nucleotides not matched to a gene: 3. In DNA form, the CDR3 reads TGTGCCAGTAGTCGTCAGGGGGACTATGGCTACACCTTC. It is translated as CASSRQGDYGYTF.

This sequence joins TRBV4-1 and TRBJ2-3; 10 positions match TRBD2. The trim removed 0 bases at V and 3 bases at J, leaving 6 bases unmatched. The CDR3 has 17 amino acids. Germline assignment: CDR1 MGHRA and CDR2 YSYEKL. This CDR3 is CASSQDPGTSVTDTQYF. DNA of the CDR3: TGCGCCAGCAGCCAAGATCCCGGGACTAGCGTAACAGATACGCAGTATTTT.

The chain uses TRBV4-1 and TRBJ2-1, with 12 positions matching TRBD2. This CDR3 is built from 18 residues. With 4 bases clipped from V and 0 bases from J, the junction kept 7 bases outside the gene matches. Germline V gene lookup returns CDR1 MGHRA and CDR2 YSYEKL. The CDR3 loop reads CASSPSGGAWVSYNEQFF. The CDR3 DNA follows: TGCGCCAGCAGCCCTAGCGGGGGGGCTTGGGTCTCCTACAATGAGCAGTTCTTC.

The chain has TRBV6-7 and TRBJ1-4, with a tentative D call TRBD1 (6 bases). TRBV6-7 belongs to the ORF category, with a function that is uncertain. V shed 5 bases and J shed 5 bases, with 9 bases lying between them. This CDR3 has 13 amino acids. The DNA of the CDR3 is TGTGCCAGCAGTGCAGGGGAAAATGAAAAACTGTTTTTT. Translating it yields CASSAGENEKLFF.

The chain combines TRBV5-8 with TRBJ2-5, with TRBD1 identical over 11 bases. Germline V gene lookup returns CDR1 SGHTS and CDR2 YDEGEE. CDR3 length: 16 amino acids. J lost 1 base, V lost 4 bases, and 6 bases had no gene match. The CDR3 here is CASSTRTGGGQETQYF. CDR3 nucleotides: TGTGCCAGCAGCACAAGGACAGGGGGCGGCCAAGAGACCCAGTACTTC.

The count of this clone is one. The genes are TRBV7-8 and TRBJ2-7, with 7 bases that match TRBD1. The CDR3 consists of 15 residues. Germline values: CDR1 SGHVS, CDR2 FQNEAQ. J gave up 2 bases and V 3 bases, and 7 bases lay outside the gene matches. CDR3 bases: TGTGCCAGCAGCTTTACGACAGGGATTACCTACGAGCAGTACTTC. It yields the protein CASSFTTGITYEQYF.

The CDR3 bases are TGTGCCAGCAGCGGACTAGCGGGGGGGATCCCTAGCACAGATACGCAGTATTTT. Translated: CASSGLAGGIPSTDTQYF. The chain is built from TRBV9 and TRBJ2-3, with 14 positions matching TRBD2. V lost 3 bases and J lost 0; bases outside the gene matches: 6. CDR3 length: 18 residues. Per germline, CDR1 SGDLS and CDR2 YYNGEE.

The gene calls are TRBV13 and TRBJ1-1; D is perhaps TRBD1 (5 bases). The CDR3 consists of 15 residues. V gave up 0 bases and J gave up 5 bases, with 13 bases separating them. Germline V gene sequence: CDR1 PRHDT, CDR2 FYEKMQ (reference sequence). CDR3 in DNA: TGTGCCAGCAGCTTAGGCGGGGGGGGTTGGACTGAAGCTTTCTTT. Amino acid sequence: CASSLGGGGWTEAFF.

This chain links TRBV6-6 with TRBJ2-1; 9 bases agree with TRBD1. Germline CDR1 reads MNHNY; CDR2 reads SVGAGI (reference sequence). The CDR3 spans 16 residues. After removal of 4 bases from V and 1 base from J, the junction contained 5 bases not matched to a gene. CDR3 sequence (DNA): TGTGCCAGCAGTTCGGGACAGGGATCATCCTACAATGAGCAGTTCTTC. This gives the protein CASSSGQGSSYNEQFF.

The CDR3 DNA sequence: TGTGCCTGGACCAAAAAACAGGGGCATACTGAAGCTTTCTTT. Translated: CAWTKKQGHTEAFF. The chain recombines TRBV30 with TRBJ1-1; 7 bases match TRBD1. The CDR3 has 14 amino acids. V was clipped by 4 bases and J by 5 bases; unmatched bases: 10. Per the germline V gene, CDR1 is GTSNPN and CDR2 is SVGIG (reference sequence).

This chain uses TRBV18 with TRBJ1-4; 9 bases are shared with TRBD1. The CDR3 has 15 residues. V lost 0 bases, J lost 4 bases, and 0 bases stayed unmatched. Germline-derived CDR1 and CDR2 are KGHSH and LQKENI. The CDR3 here is CASSPPGQGNEKLFF. The CDR3 nucleotides are TGTGCCAGCTCACCACCGGGACAGGGTAATGAAAAACTGTTTTTT.

V gene TRBV27 combines with J gene TRBJ1-1; D is possibly TRBD1 (5 bases). V lost 6 bases, J lost 0 bases, and 11 bases lay in between. CDR1 is MNHEY, CDR2 SMNVEV, per germline (reference sequence). CDR3 length: 14 residues. Here the CDR3 reads CASRPQGVNTEAFF. The CDR3 nucleotides read TGTGCCAGCAGGCCTCAGGGTGTGAACACTGAAGCTTTCTTT.

The chain uses TRBV19 and TRBJ1-1; no clear D. This CDR3 is 14 amino acids long. The V gene lost 7 bases and the J gene lost 5 bases, with 17 bases spanning the gap. CDR1 and CDR2 from the germline V gene are LNHDA and SQIVND (reference sequence). CDR3: CASNDRGKRTEAFF. As DNA, the CDR3 is TGTGCCAGTAATGACCGGGGAAAGCGGACTGAAGCTTTCTTT. The full variable domain, rest sourced from reference TRBV19 and TRBJ1-1, is DGGITQSPKYLFRKEGQNVTLSCEQNLNHDAMYWYRQDPGQGLRLIYYSQIVNDFQKGDIAEGYSVSREKKESFPLTVTSAQKNPTAFYLCASNDRGKRTEAFFGQGTRLTVV.

The genes are TRBV6-4 and TRBJ2-1; 8 positions match TRBD2. CDR3 length: 15 amino acids. In germline, CDR1 is MRHNA, CDR2 SNTAGT. With V trimmed by 2 bases and J by 8 bases, 8 bases remained unmatched. CDR3 protein: CASSDPGLGVDEQFF. In DNA form, the CDR3 reads TGTGCCAGCAGTGACCCGGGACTAGGGGTCGATGAGCAGTTCTTC.

The gene calls are TRBV7-9 and TRBJ2-1, with 10 bases aligning to TRBD2. The CDR3 runs 18 residues. The germline CDR1 and CDR2 sequences are SEHNR and FQNEAQ (reference sequence). V lost 0 bases to trimming and J lost 8 bases; unmatched junction nucleotides: 13. The CDR3 DNA reads as TGTGCCAGCAGCTTAGCCCGGCTAGCGGGGGAAACTATCGATGAGCAGTTCTTC. Translated, it gives CASSLARLAGETIDEQFF. Supplemented by reference TRBV7-9 and TRBJ2-1, the full variable domain reads DTGVSQNPRHKITKRGQNVTFRCDPISEHNRLYWYRQTLGQGPEFLTYFQNEAQLEKSRLLSDRFSAERPKGSFSTLEIQRTEQGDSAMYLCASSLARLAGETIDEQFFGPGTRLTVL.

This rearrangement joins TRBV19 to TRBJ2-7; 10 bases agree with TRBD1. Germline V gene data show CDR1 as LNHDA and CDR2 as SQIVND (reference sequence). V was pared by 5 bases and J by 2 bases, with 12 bases of the junction left unmatched. The CDR3 has 17 amino acids. CDR3 loop: CASSPAPGQGTAYEQYF. DNA for the CDR3: TGTGCCAGTAGTCCAGCACCGGGACAGGGGACAGCCTACGAGCAGTACTTC.

V gene TRBV5-4 combines with J gene TRBJ2-7; 7 positions match TRBD1. The germline V gene encodes CDR1 SGHNT and CDR2 YYREEE (reference sequence). V lost 4 bases and J lost 7; bases outside the gene matches: 11. The CDR3 length is 14 residues. In DNA form, the CDR3 reads TGTGCCAGCAGCCCAACAGGGGTCTCTAGTGAGCAGTACTTC. The encoded protein is CASSPTGVSSEQYF.

The chain has TRBV19 and TRBJ2-5; 11 nucleotides align to TRBD2. The CDR3 contains 15 residues. Germline V gene sequence: CDR1 LNHDA, CDR2 SQIVND (reference sequence). Germline trimming cut 5 bases from V and 1 base from J; bases unmatched to any gene: 3. The CDR3 region is CASSWGTSGQETQYF. In nucleotides, the CDR3 is TGTGCCAGTAGTTGGGGGACTAGCGGCCAAGAGACCCAGTACTTC.

This chain links TRBV9 with TRBJ2-1; 12 bases are a match to TRBD2. Trimming took 4 bases from V and 2 from J; bases not matched to a gene: 4. Germline lookup yields CDR1 SGDLS and CDR2 YYNGEE. The CDR3 sequence is 16 residues long. The CDR3 sequence: CASSKTSGGAYNEQFF. The CDR3 coding sequence is TGTGCCAGCAGCAAGACTAGCGGGGGCGCCTACAATGAGCAGTTCTTC.

The chain carries TRBV5-1 and TRBJ1-4, with 7 bases aligning to TRBD1. Germline CDR1 reads SGHRS; CDR2 reads YFSETQ. V was pared by 1 base and J by 0 bases, with 0 bases of the junction left unmatched. This CDR3 has 15 amino acids. Here the CDR3 reads CASSLQGATNEKLFF. In DNA form, the CDR3 reads TGCGCCAGCAGCTTGCAGGGGGCAACTAATGAAAAACTGTTTTTT.

The V and J genes are TRBV10-2 and TRBJ1-1, with TRBD1 as a possible D gene (6 bases). Germline CDR1 is WSHSY and CDR2 is SAAADI. Trimming left V 6 bases short and J 5 bases short, with 10 bases between. This CDR3 is built from 12 residues. The CDR3 region has the DNA TGCGCCAGCAGACAGGGACGGACTGAAGCTTTCTTT. It encodes CASRQGRTEAFF.

This clone was observed a single time. The chain is built from TRBV5-1 and TRBJ1-4; 8 positions agree with TRBD1. This CDR3 region has 17 residues. CDR1 SGHRS and CDR2 YFSETQ come from the germline V gene. V lost 3 bases to trimming and J lost 7 bases; unmatched junction nucleotides: 14. CDR3 region: CASSSRTVDRGGEKLFF. The CDR3 bases are TGCGCCAGCAGCTCCCGCACCGTAGACAGGGGAGGTGAAAAACTGTTTTTT.

This chain joins TRBV9 and TRBJ2-1; 9 bases are shared with TRBD2. V dropped 6 bases and J dropped 1; count of bases not matched to a gene: 8. Germline V gives CDR1 SGDLS, CDR2 YYNGEE. The length of the CDR3 is 16 residues. The CDR3 sequence: CASTPVSGGSYNEQFF. CDR3 DNA sequence: TGTGCCAGCACCCCTGTTAGCGGGGGATCCTACAATGAGCAGTTCTTC. The variable domain in full, completed from reference TRBV9 and TRBJ2-1, reads DSGVTQTPKHLITATGQRVTLRCSPRSGDLSVYWYQQSLDQGLQFLIQYYNGEERAKGNILERFSAQQFPDLHSELNLSSLELGDSALYFCASTPVSGGSYNEQFFGPGTRLTVL.

The genes are TRBV19 and TRBJ1-6; 8 bases agree with TRBD1. The CDR3 contains 17 residues. Germline assignment: CDR1 LNHDA and CDR2 SQIVND (reference sequence). Trimming at V came to 6 bases and at J to 0 bases, leaving 7 bases not matched to a gene. The CDR3 nucleotides read TGTGCCAGTAGGCCACAGGGGGGAAGCTCCTATAATTCACCCCTCCACTTT. This encodes CASRPQGGSSYNSPLHF.

The CDR3 sequence: CASSKSGGLETQYF. The CDR3 coding sequence is TGTGCCAGCAGCAAGAGCGGGGGGTTGGAGACCCAGTACTTC. V and J are TRBV13 and TRBJ2-5, with 9 bases aligning to TRBD2. The CDR3 sequence is 14 residues long. Germline values: CDR1 PRHDT, CDR2 FYEKMQ (reference sequence). V was clipped by 5 bases and J by 5 bases; unmatched bases: 6.

The chain employs TRBV2 and TRBJ1-4; 11 bases fit TRBD1. CDR3 length equals 17 residues. V shed 6 bases, J shed 4 bases, and the junction held 10 bases outside the gene matches. CDR1 is SNHLY and CDR2 is FYNNEI in the germline V gene. DNA for the CDR3: TGTGCCAGCAGAACTGCCGGGACAGGGGGTTATAATGAAAAACTGTTTTTT. Translating gives CASRTAGTGGYNEKLFF.

The gene calls are TRBV18 and TRBJ1-1; TRBD1 aligns across 8 bases. This CDR3 spans 14 amino acids. Unmatched junction bases numbered 6, after V lost 6 bases and J lost 3 bases. Germline V lookup: CDR1 KGHSH, CDR2 LQKENI. The CDR3 here is CASSRTGTDTEAFF. Written as DNA, the CDR3 is TGTGCCAGCTCCCGGACAGGGACGGACACTGAAGCTTTCTTT.

The chain links TRBV15 to TRBJ1-6; 7 bases match TRBD1. The CDR3 has 15 amino acids. With V trimmed by 0 bases and J by 5 bases, 1 base remained unmatched. CDR1 and CDR2 from the germline V gene are LNHNV and YYDKDF (reference sequence). CDR3 protein: CATSREGQNNSPLHF. CDR3 nucleotide sequence: TGTGCCACCAGCAGAGAGGGACAGAATAATTCACCCCTCCACTTT.

The genes are TRBV28 and TRBJ2-3; weak D call: TRBD2 (5 bases). Between the trimmed V and J ends, which lost 6 bases and 0 bases, there was a span of 13 bases. Per germline, CDR1 MDHEN and CDR2 SYDVKM. The CDR3 consists of 15 residues. The CDR3 DNA follows: TGTGCCAGCAGCCGTACTAGGAGCAGCACAGATACGCAGTATTTT. Translated, it gives CASSRTRSSTDTQYF.

This chain connects TRBV28 to TRBJ1-4; possible D gene TRBD1, 6 bases. The germline V and J ends were trimmed by 6 bases and 0 bases, with 11 bases remaining between them. The CDR3 contains 15 residues. CDR1 is MDHEN and CDR2 is SYDVKM in the germline V gene. CDR3 loop: CASSRQVSTNEKLFF. The DNA for the CDR3 is TGTGCCAGCAGCCGACAGGTCTCAACTAATGAAAAACTGTTTTTT.